The rows below give T cell receptor beta chains drawn from one sample of a study of cytomegalovirus exposure and HLA in healthy donors. Libraries were prepared by immunoSEQ multiplex PCR; TCRdb keeps only in-frame clonotypes and omits some of them. The table lists approximately 100,000 clones, 81% of them singletons. Sequencing was carried out using PBMCs. Receptors originate from a woman in her 30s in good health and CMV-seronegative. The CDR3 runs from the conserved cysteine through the conserved F or W. The order of the fields is clone size, J gene, D gene, V gene, CDR3 DNA, CDR3 protein. D genes are given only for firm matches. The size of a clone is reported for some rows only, either as once, few or many, or as a class for expanded clones.

>NA|TRBJ2-1|NA|TRBV5-1
TGCGCCAGCAGCCTGGTACTAGTATCCGATGAGCAGTTCTTC
CASSLVLVSDEQFF
>NA|TRBJ2-1|NA|TRBV5-6
TGTGCCAGCAGCCAACCGGACGGACACTACAACAATGAGCAGTTCTTC
CASSQPDGHYNNEQFF
>NA|TRBJ2-3|NA|TRBV5-1
TGCGCCAGCAGCTTGACTACTATCGTTGGGCAGTATTTT
CASSLTTIVGQYF
>few|TRBJ1-6|NA|TRBV28
TGTGCCAGCCATGGGACTAAGGGATCACCCCTCCACTTT
CASHGTKGSPLHF
>NA|TRBJ2-1|TRBD2|TRBV7-7
TGTGCCAGCAGCTCAGGACTAGCGGGAGCAAATGAGCAGTTCTTC
CASSSGLAGANEQFF
>NA|TRBJ1-1|NA|TRBV9
TGTGCCAGCAGCGTAGGGGGAGCGAACACTGAAGCTTTCTTT
CASSVGGANTEAFF
>once|TRBJ1-1|NA|TRBV9
TGTGCCAGCAAAGGGACAAGCAACACTGAAGCTTTCTTT
CASKGTSNTEAFF
>NA|TRBJ2-1|TRBD2|TRBV6-4
TGTGCCAGCAGCCCTCTGACTAGCGGGAGTAATGAGCAGTTCTTC
CASSPLTSGSNEQFF
>few|TRBJ2-4|NA|TRBV6-5
TGTGCCAGCAGTTCCACAGCTTTAGCCAAAAACATTCAGTACTTC
CASSSTALAKNIQYF
>NA|TRBJ2-7|TRBD2|TRBV29-1
TGCAGCGTTGAAGATCTGCTAGCGGGGGGAACCTACGAGCAGTACTTC
CSVEDLLAGGTYEQYF
>NA|TRBJ2-1|TRBD2|TRBV9
TGTGCCAGCAGCGCAGGGACTAGCGATAGGGATGAGCAGTTCTTC
CASSAGTSDRDEQFF
>NA|TRBJ2-2|NA|TRBV2
TGTGCCAGCATCAGGGCTGGCCGGGCCGGGGAGCTGTTTTTT
CASIRAGRAGELFF
>NA|TRBJ2-1|NA|TRBV7-3
TGTGCCAGCAGCTTAGTAGCGCCGAGCTCCTACAATGAGCAGTTCTTC
CASSLVAPSSYNEQFF
>NA|TRBJ1-2|NA|TRBV9
TGTGCCAGCAGCGAGCGGGCGGGGGGGGGCAGGGATGGCTACACCTTC
CASSERAGGGRDGYTF
>NA|TRBJ1-5|NA|TRBV18
TGTGCCAGCTCACCCGCAATGGAGGCTGGCAATCAGCCCCAGCATTTT
CASSPAMEAGNQPQHF
>NA|TRBJ2-1|NA|TRBV30
TGTGCCTGGACAGCGTCGGAGGGTAAGGATGAGCAGTTCTTC
CAWTASEGKDEQFF
>NA|TRBJ1-2|NA|TRBV7-9
TGTGCCAGCAGCTTGGAGAGTGGCTATGGCTACACCTTC
CASSLESGYGYTF
>few|TRBJ1-3|NA|TRBV11-2
TGTGCCAGCAGCGCGGGGTCCGCTACCCTCTCTGGAAACACCATATATTTT
CASSAGSATLSGNTIYF
>few|TRBJ2-7|TRBD2|TRBV5-6
TGTGCCAGCAGCCTCGGGAGGGCCTACGAGCAGTACTTC
CASSLGRAYEQYF
>NA|TRBJ2-3|NA|TRBV2
TGTGCCAGCAGCCAGAGAGGCGCCTCTCCGCATTTT
CASSQRGASPHF
>NA|TRBJ2-7|TRBD2|TRBV19
TGTGCCAGTAGTTCGCGGACTAGCGGGAGCTACGAGCAGTACTTC
CASSSRTSGSYEQYF
>NA|TRBJ1-6|NA|TRBV5-1
TGCGCCAGCAGTCTACAGGATAATTCACCCCTCCACTTT
CASSLQDNSPLHF
>NA|TRBJ1-2|TRBD1|TRBV6-1
TGTGCCAGCGAAGCAGGGGGCGGCTATGGCTACACCTTC
CASEAGGGYGYTF
>NA|TRBJ2-3|TRBD2|TRBV4-1
TGCGCCAGCAGCCGAGGACTAGCGGCGACAGATACGCAGTATTTT
CASSRGLAATDTQYF
>NA|TRBJ1-4|NA|TRBV6-1
TGTGCCAGCAGTCTCGAGGGATGGGGTGAAAAACTGTTTTTT
CASSLEGWGEKLFF
>NA|TRBJ2-5|TRBD2|TRBV15
TGTGCCACAAATTCTGGCGGGGGGTACGAGACCCAGTACTTC
CATNSGGGYETQYF
>NA|TRBJ1-4|NA|TRBV4-3
TGCGCCAGCAGCCAAGACAGATTGAGGAGTGAAAAACTGTTTTTT
CASSQDRLRSEKLFF